This T cell receptor beta chain was recovered during a study of cytomegalovirus exposure and HLA in healthy donors. The study, taken as a whole, reports: A later analysis found that most CMV-associated TCR beta chains appeared HLA-restricted. Follow-up analysis seemed to connect common viral pathogens with several of the most significant clusters identified. Reported performance of the classifier showed diagnosis of cytomegalovirus status with high specificity and sensitivity. A later analysis linked a missense DCLRE1C variant to TCR beta V- and J-gene trimming.

Comments on this clone: Its cognate antigen is unknown.

Germline V lookup: CDR1 MRHNA, CDR2 SNTAGT. The CDR3 spans 15 residues. V shed 3 bases and J 3 bases; nucleotides not matched to a gene: 2. 13 Jbeta primers and 60 Vbeta primers were used for the PCR. Assay: immunoSEQ multiplex PCR; the TCRdb copy retains only in-frame clones and omits some. The data hold some 97,000 clones, with approximately 80% observed a single time. This TCR was sampled from a woman aged 18-35 years in good health and CMV-seronegative. The chain recombines TRBV6-4 with TRBJ2-1, with 10 bases fitting TRBD1. The source material was PBMCs. CDR3 protein: CASSEGTGDYNEQFF. In nucleotides, the CDR3 is TGTGCCAGCAGTGAGGGGACAGGGGACTACAATGAGCAGTTCTTC.